This passage covers 30 T cell receptor beta chains from one sample sequenced in a study of OX40 agonist ivuxolimab in advanced cancers. Method: immunoSEQ multiplex PCR; TCRdb's copy keeps in-frame clones and lacks some. This table has 30,000 to 40,000 clones, around 83% appearing once. The sequenced sample was CD4+ or CD8+ T cells sorted from blood, obtained in a trial of the OX40 agonist ivuxolimab. Receptors originate from an adult with an advanced solid tumor such as melanoma, head and neck, liver or kidney cancer.

V gene TRBV5-1 combines with J gene TRBJ1-1; no clear D gene. Germline V lookup: CDR1 SGHRS, CDR2 YFSETQ. The V and J ends lost 3 bases and 0 bases respectively, with 12 bases between them. This CDR3 contains 15 residues. The CDR3 region is CASSYRTEMNTEAFF. CDR3 DNA: TGCGCCAGCAGCTATCGGACGGAAATGAACACTGAAGCTTTCTTT.

V and J are TRBV30 and TRBJ1-1; the D gene is possibly TRBD1 (5 bases). Germline CDR1 is GTSNPN and CDR2 is SVGIG (reference sequence). The CDR3 spans 15 residues. Trimming removed 1 base at V and 0 bases at J, with 12 bases between. The CDR3 nucleotides are TGTGCCTGGAGTGGAGGGGAGGAAGTGAACACTGAAGCTTTCTTT. This encodes CAWSGGEEVNTEAFF.

The V and J genes are TRBV2 and TRBJ2-5; D is possibly TRBD1 or TRBD2 (6 bases each). This CDR3 spans 15 amino acids. The V end was cut by 2 bases, the J end by 4 bases, with 14 bases between. Germline CDR1 and CDR2: SNHLY and FYNNEI. Here the CDR3 DNA reads TGTGCCAGCAGTGAATTCGGAGGGGGTAGAGAGACCCAGTACTTC. Translated: CASSEFGGGRETQYF.

V and J are TRBV7-6 and TRBJ1-5, with a possible D match to TRBD1 (5 bases). CDR1 and CDR2 from the germline V gene are SGHVS and FNYEAQ. The CDR3 contains 16 residues. Trimming pared 1 base from V and 1 base from J, leaving 11 bases between. In nucleotides, the CDR3 is TGTGCCAGCAGCTTAGGGGGGTCGATGAGCAATCAGCCCCAGCATTTT. Translated: CASSLGGSMSNQPQHF. Based on the CDR3 plus reference TRBV7-6 and TRBJ1-5, the full variable domain is GAGVSQSPRYKVTKRGQDVALRCDPISGHVSLYWYRQALGQGPEFLTYFNYEAQQDKSGLPNDRFSAERPEGSISTLTIQRTEQRDSAMYRCASSLGGSMSNQPQHFGDGTRLSIL.

V and J are TRBV6-6 and TRBJ1-2; 9 bases match TRBD1. Germline-derived CDR1 and CDR2 are MNHNY and SVGAGI (reference sequence). V lost 6 bases and J lost 0; bases outside the gene matches: 5. The CDR3 sequence is 15 residues long. CDR3 loop: CASSHWDRANYGYTF. Here the CDR3 DNA reads TGTGCCAGCAGCCACTGGGACAGGGCTAACTATGGCTACACCTTC.

This clone was seen just once. V gene TRBV7-9 combines with J gene TRBJ2-1; TRBD1 is a possible D gene (7 bases). CDR3 size: 12 residues. Per the germline V gene, CDR1 is SEHNR and CDR2 is FQNEAQ (reference sequence). V was pared by 5 bases and J by 12 bases, with 14 bases between. The CDR3 DNA sequence: TGTGCCAGCAGCGTTGACAGGGAGGCGCAGTTCTTC. It codes for CASSVDREAQFF.

The rearrangement uses TRBV28 and TRBJ1-1, with TRBD1 as a possible D gene (5 bases). Trimming took 8 bases from V and 2 from J, leaving 12 bases between them. Germline V gene lookup returns CDR1 MDHEN and CDR2 SYDVKM. The CDR3 totals 13 residues. The CDR3 is CASVTGFNTEAFF. As DNA, the CDR3 is TGTGCCAGCGTTACAGGCTTCAACACTGAAGCTTTCTTT.

V and J are TRBV19 and TRBJ1-1, with TRBD1 as a possible D gene (5 bases). This CDR3 comprises 14 residues. Germline CDR1 and CDR2: LNHDA and SQIVND (reference sequence). V lost 5 bases, J lost 2 bases, and 12 bases lay in between. CDR3 sequence (DNA): TGTGCCAGTAGTTTCCAGGGTGGTAACACTGAAGCTTTCTTT. It yields the protein CASSFQGGNTEAFF.

The gene calls are TRBV29-1 and TRBJ2-7, with 7 bases aligning to TRBD1. The CDR3 contains 12 residues. Germline CDR1 SQVTM, CDR2 ANQGSEA. Trimming removed 7 bases from V and 2 bases from J; junction bases left unmatched: 5. The CDR3 reads CSARDSTYEQYF. The CDR3 nucleotides are TGCAGCGCCCGGGACAGCACCTACGAGCAGTACTTC.

This clone is deemed medium-sized. The rearrangement links TRBV6-4 to TRBJ2-3, with TRBD1 as a possible D gene (5 bases). With 0 bases removed from V and 4 bases from J, the gap between germline ends came to 14 bases. There are 16 residues in the CDR3. Germline V lookup: CDR1 MRHNA, CDR2 SNTAGT. The CDR3 protein is CASSDSGVTGPDTQYF. The CDR3 nucleotides are TGTGCCAGCAGTGACTCAGGGGTTACCGGCCCAGATACGCAGTATTTT.

The chain employs TRBV5-1 and TRBJ1-1; the D gene is possibly TRBD1 (5 bases). CDR1 is SGHRS, CDR2 YFSETQ, per germline. V lost 7 bases and J 4 bases, leaving 17 bases between the germline ends. The CDR3 extends over 14 amino acids. In nucleotides, the CDR3 is TGCGCCAGCCGGGGGGATGGGGCTGCCACTGAAGCTTTCTTT. This encodes CASRGDGAATEAFF.

V gene TRBV7-9 combines with J gene TRBJ1-5; maybe TRBD1 (6 bases). This CDR3 spans 12 amino acids. Germline lookup yields CDR1 SEHNR and CDR2 FQNEAQ (reference sequence). The V and J ends lost 4 bases and 9 bases respectively, with 10 bases between them. As DNA, the CDR3 is TGTGCCAGCAGCTACGACAGGTGGCCCCAGCATTTT. Its protein is CASSYDRWPQHF. Full variable domain (remainder filled in from reference TRBV7-9 and TRBJ1-5): DTGVSQNPRHKITKRGQNVTFRCDPISEHNRLYWYRQTLGQGPEFLTYFQNEAQLEKSRLLSDRFSAERPKGSFSTLEIQRTEQGDSAMYLCASSYDRWPQHFGDGTRLSIL.

This clone turned up a few times. The chain joins TRBV7-2 to TRBJ1-4; D perhaps matches TRBD1 (5 bases). V dropped 1 base and J dropped 3 bases, with 9 bases sitting between them. Germline CDR1 SGHTA, CDR2 FQGNSA. CDR3 size: 15 residues. Here the CDR3 reads CASSLVGAANEKLFF. In DNA form, the CDR3 reads TGTGCCAGCAGCTTAGTTGGGGCAGCTAATGAAAAACTGTTTTTT. The entire variable domain, with the rest obtained from reference TRBV7-2 and TRBJ1-4, is as follows: GAGVSQSPSNKVTEKGKDVELRCDPISGHTALYWYRQSLGQGLEFLIYFQGNSAPDKSGLPSDRFSAERTGGSVSTLTIQRTQQEDSAVYLCASSLVGAANEKLFFGSGTQLSVL.

The chain combines TRBV28 with TRBJ2-7; D remains ambiguous. V lost 6 bases and J 4 bases, leaving 16 bases between the germline ends. Germline V gene data show CDR1 as MDHEN and CDR2 as SYDVKM. The CDR3 is made up of 14 amino acids. CDR3 protein: CASRRSMGLYEQYF. The CDR3 coding sequence is TGTGCCAGCAGAAGAAGTATGGGCTTATACGAGCAGTACTTC.

This clone has just a few counts. This chain connects TRBV5-1 to TRBJ2-7; TRBD2 is a possible D gene (5 bases). V was cut by 2 bases and J by 3 bases, with 12 bases left in between. Germline V lookup: CDR1 SGHRS, CDR2 YFSETQ. This CDR3 contains 14 residues. The CDR3 DNA reads TGCGCCAGCAGCTTCGTCAGTGGAGGCTACGAGCAGTACTTC. Amino acid sequence: CASSFVSGGYEQYF.

The J gene is TRBJ2-1, the V gene TRBV2, with a weak D call TRBD2 (5 bases). The V and J ends lost 1 base and 7 bases respectively, with 11 bases between them. There are 14 residues in the CDR3. Germline V lookup: CDR1 SNHLY, CDR2 FYNNEI. This CDR3 reads CASSEVLGTNEQFF. As DNA, the CDR3 is TGTGCCAGCAGTGAAGTACTAGGAACAAATGAGCAGTTCTTC.

The V and J genes are TRBV19 and TRBJ2-1; perhaps TRBD2 as D (6 bases). The CDR3 consists of 15 residues. V lost 2 bases, J lost 2 bases, and 10 bases lay in between. Germline CDR1 is LNHDA and CDR2 is SQIVND (reference sequence). The DNA for the CDR3 is TGTGCCAGTAGTATACGTGGGGGGACCTACAATGAGCAGTTCTTC. Its translation: CASSIRGGTYNEQFF.

V is TRBV5-1 and J is TRBJ2-7, with 10 bases aligning to TRBD1. Germline V gene sequence: CDR1 SGHRS, CDR2 YFSETQ. With 0 bases clipped from V and 6 bases from J, the junction kept 6 bases outside the gene matches. The CDR3 runs 15 residues. The CDR3 sequence is CASSLVGTGEPEQYF. The CDR3 coding sequence is TGCGCCAGCAGCTTGGTCGGGACAGGGGAACCCGAGCAGTACTTC.

In the case of this clone: At the DNA level, this CDR3 is encoded by other sequences in the same sample as well. CDR3: CASSFWGQPQHF. In DNA form, the CDR3 reads TGTGCCAGCAGTTTCTGGGGGCAGCCCCAGCATTTT. This chain connects TRBV28 to TRBJ1-5; perhaps TRBD1 as D (5 bases). Germline V gene sequence: CDR1 MDHEN, CDR2 SYDVKM. The V end lost 3 bases, the J end lost 7 bases, and 7 bases lay between the germline ends. The CDR3 is 12 amino acids.

The J gene is TRBJ2-3, the V gene TRBV7-3, with D maybe TRBD1 (5 bases). Trimming pared 2 bases from V and 4 bases from J, leaving 10 bases between. The CDR3 has 14 amino acids. From germline, CDR1 is SGHTA and CDR2 FQGTGA. The CDR3 spells CASSLDQGPDTQYF. The CDR3 bases are TGTGCCAGCAGCTTAGACCAGGGCCCAGATACGCAGTATTTT.

This chain uses TRBV27 with TRBJ1-5; maybe TRBD1 (6 bases). V dropped 6 bases and J dropped 1 base, with 13 bases sitting between them. Germline-derived CDR1 and CDR2 are MNHEY and SMNVEV (reference sequence). This CDR3 has 15 amino acids. The CDR3 protein is CASSPTGLSNQPQHF. The CDR3 coding sequence is TGTGCCAGCAGCCCGACAGGCCTCAGCAATCAGCCCCAGCATTTT.

This rearrangement joins TRBV6-4 to TRBJ2-3; TRBD2 agrees at 7 bases. This CDR3 has 16 residues. J lost 4 bases, V lost 0 bases, and 7 bases had no gene match. Germline V lookup: CDR1 MRHNA, CDR2 SNTAGT. The CDR3 DNA follows: TGTGCCAGCAGTGACTCTGTGGGCGGGAGCGCAGATACGCAGTATTTT. It yields the protein CASSDSVGGSADTQYF.

The chain links TRBV7-2 to TRBJ2-7; tentative D call: TRBD1 (6 bases). V was trimmed by 5 bases and J by 3 bases, leaving 8 bases between them. Germline CDR1 reads SGHTA; CDR2 reads FQGNSA. The CDR3 is made up of 12 amino acids. CDR3 nucleotide sequence: TGTGCCAGCAGCCCGACAGGCTACGAGCAGTACTTC. It codes for CASSPTGYEQYF.

The rearrangement joins TRBV19 to TRBJ1-1; D is possibly TRBD1 (5 bases). This CDR3 spans 16 amino acids. V lost 5 bases to trimming and J lost 0 bases, with 16 bases between them. From germline, CDR1 is LNHDA and CDR2 SQIVND (reference sequence). For the CDR3, the DNA is TGTGCCAGTAGTGCCTTGAGACAGCTCATGAACACTGAAGCTTTCTTT. As protein: CASSALRQLMNTEAFF.

The rearrangement uses TRBV4-1 and TRBJ1-1; 7 bases map to TRBD1. Trimming removed 3 bases from V and 1 base from J; junction bases left unmatched: 5. CDR1 is MGHRA and CDR2 is YSYEKL in the germline V gene. This CDR3 is built from 15 residues. Here the CDR3 DNA reads TGCGCCAGCAGCCAGCGGACAGGACCGAACACTGAAGCTTTCTTT. Residues: CASSQRTGPNTEAFF.

The chain has TRBV5-8 and TRBJ2-7, with TRBD2 matching 10 bases. The J segment lost 3 bases and the V segment lost 3 bases, leaving 6 bases of the junction unmatched. CDR1 and CDR2 from the germline V gene are SGHTS and YDEGEE. CDR3 length: 15 amino acids. The CDR3 sequence: CASSYGTSDFYEQYF. The CDR3 coding sequence is TGTGCCAGCAGCTATGGGACTAGCGATTTCTACGAGCAGTACTTC. The full variable domain, its missing parts supplied by reference TRBV5-8 and TRBJ2-7, is EAGVTQSPTHLIKTRGQQATLRCSPISGHTSVYWYQQALGLGLQFLLWYDEGEERNRGNFPPRFSGRQFPNYSSELNVNALELEDSALYLCASSYGTSDFYEQYFGPGTRLTVT.

CDR3 nucleotides: TGTGCCAGCAGCCAAGGCTCCGAGCAGTACTTC. It codes for CASSQGSEQYF. The V gene is TRBV14, the J gene TRBJ2-7; D unresolved. V was clipped by 1 base and J by 6 bases, with 4 bases between them. Germline V CDR1 and CDR2: SGHDN, FVKESK. This CDR3 is 11 amino acids long. The complete variable domain, with remaining parts taken from reference TRBV14 and TRBJ2-7, reads EAGVTQFPSHSVIEKGQTVTLRCDPISGHDNLYWYRRVMGKEIKFLLHFVKESKQDESGMPNNRFLAERTGGTYSTLKVQPAELEDSGVYFCASSQGSEQYFGPGTRLTVT.

V and J are TRBV5-4 and TRBJ2-5, with 8 bases aligning to TRBD2. V shed 4 bases and J 2 bases; nucleotides not matched to a gene: 13. The CDR3 is 17 amino acids. CDR1 and CDR2 (germline): SGHNT, YYREEE (reference sequence). Here the CDR3 reads CASSPNPLLAVQETQYF. The CDR3 DNA follows: TGTGCCAGCAGCCCAAACCCACTACTAGCGGTGCAAGAGACCCAGTACTTC. Supplemented by reference TRBV5-4 and TRBJ2-5, the full variable domain reads ETGVTQSPTHLIKTRGQQVTLRCSSQSGHNTVSWYQQALGQGPQFIFQYYREEENGRGNFPPRFSGLQFPNYSSELNVNALELDDSALYLCASSPNPLLAVQETQYFGPGTRLLVL.

The V and J genes are TRBV19 and TRBJ2-7; D might be TRBD1 (8 bases). Looked up from germline, CDR1 is LNHDA and CDR2 is SQIVND (reference sequence). The CDR3 contains 15 residues. Trimming removed 7 bases at V and 0 bases at J, with 16 bases between. CDR3 sequence (DNA): TGTGCCAGTACCTTGACAGGGGAGGGCTCCTACGAGCAGTACTTC. This codes for CASTLTGEGSYEQYF.

The chain recombines TRBV28 with TRBJ1-5; D uncertain. CDR1 is MDHEN, CDR2 SYDVKM, per germline. The CDR3 consists of 14 residues. Trimming stripped 7 bases from V and 0 bases from J, with 10 bases between. CDR3: CASTVRLSNQPQHF. The CDR3 bases are TGTGCCAGCACGGTCAGACTTAGCAATCAGCCCCAGCATTTT.